This entry describes one TCR beta chain. This clone came up a few times. What this receptor recognizes is not known. Base qualities are not at hand, and no much larger clone is one base apart. The sample's time point label is to be understood as: around 26 weeks on oral tofacitinib. Reading the label with the study, this specimen's treatment or condition is: oral pan-JAK inhibitor, 5-10 mg twice daily. Peripheral blood and lesional scalp punch biopsies were obtained from patients with alopecia areata. After PBMCs were isolated by density centrifugation and stained for CD3, CD4 and CD8, a FACSAria was used to sort CD4+ and CD8+ T cells. This entry comes from a study of CD8+ T cells in alopecia areata (dated by TCRdb to about 2018). In terms of the full investigation: The treated patients, all with moderate-to-severe alopecia areata, were enrolled in an open-label pilot trial of oral tofacitinib given at 5 to 10 mg twice daily. The study used high-throughput TCRbeta sequencing to examine T cell clonal expansion in alopecia areata, in both the C3H/HeJ mouse model and human patients. The RNA source kit depended on sample type: the PAXgene miRNA kit for fixed scalp, the miRNeasy kit for PBMCs, and the RNeasy kit for mouse skin. Patients received tofacitinib for 6 to 18 months and were then followed off drug for 6 months to check for delayed response and recurrence. Biopsies were taken from tofacitinib-treated patients at baseline and again at 4 and 24 weeks into treatment, and several of those patients also had a later scalp biopsy. Scalp clonality was compared across normal scalp (n=4), patchy alopecia areata scalp (n=8), and alopecia totalis/universalis scalp (n=8). TCRbeta CDR3 regions were amplified by immunoSEQ multiplex PCR with 35 Vbeta forward and 13 Jbeta reverse primers. On the human side, TCRbeta sequencing was run on scalp tissue and on sorted CD4+ and CD8+ peripheral blood T cells from healthy controls and from alopecia areata patients with either patchy or totalis/universalis disease. The SALT score, which quantifies the percentage of affected scalp surface area, was used to measure disease severity in treated patients. Summary of the overall study and its limitations: Many expanded lesional clones were found to persist in scalp and blood during tofacitinib treatment, and relapse after treatment cessation may be partly explained by this persistence. Compared with normal scalp, lesional scalp, particularly in alopecia totalis/universalis, had higher clonality and more expanded CD8+ clones, which suggests antigenic drive. Tofacitinib significantly decreased scalp clonality and the number of expanded CD8+ clones among the top 100 scalp clones. Scalp TCR repertoire analysis is complicated because resident alphabeta T cells in normal human skin are also sequenced, whereas mouse skin is dominated by gammadelta T cells. TCR sequences shared between patients were less clear than in mice, possibly partly because of HLA diversity in the patient population. Because the treated cohort was small and included a single nonresponder, larger studies are needed to assess links between baseline CD8+ expansion and response.

The receptor library was made with the immunoSEQ multiplex PCR assay. For TCR sequencing, RNA was extracted from every sample and reverse transcribed into cDNA to serve as template. SuperScript III was used for first-strand cDNA synthesis, primed with a 2:1 mix of oligo-dT and random hexamers. A synthetic immune receptor repertoire was used to gauge amplification bias, and whatever bias remained was removed computationally. The paper's processing steps were these. After raw reads were preprocessed to remove errors, the CDR3 was defined following IMGT conventions as running from the conserved cysteine to phenylalanine. Clonality was computed as 1 minus the Shannon entropy, with the entropy normalized by log2 of the number of productive unique TCRs. CD4 or CD8 identity of scalp clones was inferred by cross-referencing scalp TCRbeta sequences with sorted blood CD4 and CD8 repertoires. The table was pulled from immuneACCESS by TCRdb, which kept in-frame rearrangements only. Such tables lose some clones; where checked, under half of the loss comes from unresolved V genes, and the rest has no known cause. V, J and clone size were drawn from that table, and D and trimming were deduced from the DNA. The sample data list fewer than 150,000 clones, and 56% of these were observed just once. In total, the top ten clones hold 3% to 4% of the sample.

Taken from the germline V gene (reference sequence), the CDR1 and CDR2 loops are GTSNPN and SVGIG. Its CDR3 holds 12 amino acids, cysteine through phenylalanine. The sequence is cut down to CDR3 DNA, 36 bases in frame from base 1. V is cut back by 7 bases and J by 5 bases, with 6 bases in the junction unmatched. Recombination connected TRBV30 to TRBJ1-2; 8 bases in the junction line up with TRBD1. This specimen was CD4+ T cells sorted from blood, taken at week 24, from a patient treated with tofacitinib. The TCR was taken from a human donor with alopecia areata. CDR3 region: CAFGTGPYGYTF. The nucleotide sequence is TGTGCCTTCGGGACAGGCCCATATGGCTACACCTTC.